This passage covers 23 T cell receptor beta chains from one sample sequenced in a study of blood T cells in healthy people across ages. For the second PCR, which ran for roughly 6 to 12 cycles, a sample-barcoded 5' primer and a J-beta primer mix were used. TCRdb reanalysed the 5' RACE reads using MiXCR and keeps one entry per CDR3 protein. The sample lists under 1,100,000 distinct CDR3 sequences; 20% to 25% were seen once. The same sample was also studied in work on T cells of mothers and their children.

The sequencing sample was made of blood. These receptor sequences come from a girl aged 2-15 years in good health.

The CDR3 DNA sequence: TGTGCCAGCAGTTACCGACTAGCGGGAGGAGCCGAGCAGTACTTC. Translating it yields CASSYRLAGGAEQYF. This rearrangement joins TRBV28 to TRBJ2-7; 13 positions agree with TRBD2. V shed 4 bases, J shed 6 bases, and the junction held 6 bases outside the gene matches. CDR3 length: 15 amino acids. Germline lookup yields CDR1 MDHEN and CDR2 SYDVKM. Full variable domain (missing parts from reference TRBV28 and TRBJ2-7): DVKVTQSSRYLVKRTGEKVFLECVQDMDHENMFWYRQDPGLGLRLIYFSYDVKMKEKGDIPEGYSVSREKKERFSLILESASTNQTSMYLCASSYRLAGGAEQYFGPGTRLTVT.

The chain is built from TRBV6-5 and TRBJ1-1, with D possibly matching TRBD1 (5 bases). V lost 7 bases, J lost 0 bases, and 12 bases lay in between. The CDR3 covers 14 residues. Germline V gene data show CDR1 as MNHEY and CDR2 as SVGAGI. The DNA of the CDR3 is TGTGCCAGCACCGACAGACTAATGAACACTGAAGCTTTCTTT. Translated: CASTDRLMNTEAFF.

This clonotype was recorded a few times. This chain connects TRBV7-2 to TRBJ2-3; 7 nucleotides align to TRBD1. Germline CDR1 reads SGHTA; CDR2 reads FQGNSA. Trimming took 7 bases from V and 2 from J; bases not matched to a gene: 12. This CDR3 contains 16 residues. The CDR3 DNA reads TGTGCCAGCATGGAGGTTAGGGACAGCCTCACAGATACGCAGTATTTT. This gives the protein CASMEVRDSLTDTQYF. Combining the CDR3 with reference TRBV7-2 and TRBJ2-3 gives the whole variable domain GAGVSQSPSNKVTEKGKDVELRCDPISGHTALYWYRQSLGQGLEFLIYFQGNSAPDKSGLPSDRFSAERTGGSVSTLTIQRTQQEDSAVYLCASMEVRDSLTDTQYFGPGTRLTVL.

The chain employs TRBV5-1 and TRBJ2-5; 8 bases align to TRBD2. V was pared by 0 bases and J by 3 bases, with 7 bases of the junction left unmatched. This CDR3 is built from 16 residues. The germline gives CDR1 SGHRS, CDR2 YFSETQ. CDR3 bases: TGCGCCAGCAGCTTGGGCGTCATTAGCGGGAAAGAGACCCAGTACTTC. This codes for CASSLGVISGKETQYF.

This clonotype was seen a handful of times. The chain is built from TRBV20-1 and TRBJ1-1; possible D gene TRBD1, 6 bases. The length of the CDR3 is 14 residues. V was shortened by 5 bases and J by 6 bases, with 19 bases between the two germline ends. Germline CDR1 reads DFQATT; CDR2 reads SNEGSKA (reference sequence). CDR3 amino acids: CSAGTPKGGAEAFF. The CDR3 coding sequence is TGCAGTGCTGGTACCCCGAAGGGGGGGGCTGAAGCTTTCTTT.

This clonotype was seen more than once but under ten times. This chain uses TRBV9 with TRBJ2-1; D gene ambiguous. The J call may not be correct, given that the DNA end is closer to TRBJ2-5. The CDR3 has 16 residues. Looked up from germline, CDR1 is SGDLS and CDR2 is YYNGEE. The CDR3 protein is CASSVGWFGLQETQYF. CDR3 bases: TGTGCCAGCAGCGTAGGGTGGTTTGGGCTACAAGAGACCCAGTACTTC.

This clonotype showed up just a few times. The chain links TRBV6-6 to TRBJ2-2, with D possibly matching TRBD1 (5 bases). The CDR3 totals 14 residues. V lost 3 bases, J lost 1 base, and 6 bases lay in between. Germline CDR1 is MNHNY and CDR2 is SVGAGI (reference sequence). The CDR3 loop reads CASSYTGNTGELFF. The CDR3 DNA reads as TGTGCCAGCAGTTATACAGGGAACACCGGGGAGCTGTTTTTT.

In the case of this clonotype: Germline is not matched at one junction end, which may reflect a read error. The chain couples TRBV13 to TRBJ2-5; TRBD2 matches 9 bases. In germline, CDR1 is PRHDT, CDR2 FYEKMQ (reference sequence). The length of the CDR3 is 16 residues. The CDR3 DNA is TGTACCAGCAGCTTAGTAAGAGTAGCGGGGGACGAAAAGCAGTACTTC. It is translated as CTSSLVRVAGDEKQYF. Full variable domain (remainder filled in from reference TRBV13 and TRBJ2-5): AAGVIQSPRHLIKEKRETATLKCYPIPRHDTVYWYQQGPGQDPQFLISFYEKMQSDKGSIPDRFSAQQFSDYHSELNMSSLELGDSALYFCTSSLVRVAGDEKQYFGPGTRLLVL.

This clonotype occurred many times. The rearrangement joins TRBV10-3 to TRBJ2-5, with 12 bases fitting TRBD2. Germline CDR1 is ENHRY and CDR2 is SYGVKD. With 2 bases clipped from V and 5 bases from J, the junction kept 6 bases outside the gene matches. The CDR3 runs to 16 residues. The DNA of the CDR3 is TGTGCCATCAGTGAGGAGACTAGCGGGAGAACGGAGACCCAGTACTTC. It codes for CAISEETSGRTETQYF.

In its sample, this clonotype was seen a few times. This rearrangement joins TRBV7-9 to TRBJ2-5; D gene ambiguous. There are 13 residues in the CDR3. Germline lookup yields CDR1 SEHNR and CDR2 FQNEAQ (reference sequence). The ends were cut back, 1 base at V and 5 bases at J, with 8 bases in the middle. Written as DNA, the CDR3 is TGTGCCAGCAGCTTAGTGGAGACGGAGACCCAGTACTTC. Translating it yields CASSLVETETQYF.

The chain combines TRBV3-1 with TRBJ2-5; TRBD1 matches at 10 bases. The J call could be wrong; TRBJ2-1 is a better fit for the DNA end. CDR3 size: 15 residues. Germline-derived CDR1 and CDR2 are LGHDT and YNNKEL (reference sequence). CDR3 sequence (DNA): TGTGCCAGCAGTCGTTATGGGACAGGGGTTGATGAGCAGTTCTTC. The encoded protein is CASSRYGTGVDEQFF.

The V and J genes are TRBV7-8 and TRBJ2-5; TRBD2 aligns across 11 bases. J gave up 5 bases and V 5 bases, and 7 bases lay outside the gene matches. This CDR3 comprises 15 residues. Germline loops: CDR1 SGHVS, CDR2 FQNEAQ. Written as DNA, the CDR3 is TGTGCCAGCAGCATAGTTAGCGGGAGGGCGGAGACCCAGTACTTC. The encoded protein is CASSIVSGRAETQYF.

The chain combines TRBV5-1 with TRBJ2-1; 7 bases map to TRBD1. V lost 2 bases and J lost 4; bases outside the gene matches: 6. The CDR3 loop spans 15 amino acids. CDR1 is SGHRS and CDR2 is YFSETQ in the germline V gene. CDR3 DNA sequence: TGCGCCAGCAGCTTAGAACCGGACAGGTACAATGAGCAGTTCTTC. Protein sequence: CASSLEPDRYNEQFF.

This clonotype occurred a few times. The gene calls are TRBV9 and TRBJ2-3, with 10 positions matching TRBD2. The V gene's germline CDR1 is SGDLS and CDR2 YYNGEE. The ends lost 0 bases at V and 6 bases at J; junction bases unmatched: 4. The CDR3 length is 15 residues. The CDR3 DNA sequence: TGTGCCAGCAGCGTAGTGGGACTAGCGTACGATACGCAGTATTTT. This sequence encodes CASSVVGLAYDTQYF.

This clonotype was counted only a few times. V is TRBV3-1 and J is TRBJ2-7; TRBD2 agrees at 8 bases. Germline V gives CDR1 LGHDT, CDR2 YNNKEL (reference sequence). The CDR3 extends over 16 amino acids. V dropped 4 bases and J dropped 3; count of bases not matched to a gene: 11. DNA for the CDR3: TGTGCCAGCAGCCCCTCGGCTGTAGCGGGGATCTACGAGCAGTACTTC. Amino acid sequence: CASSPSAVAGIYEQYF.

This clonotype showed up just a few times. The J gene is TRBJ1-5, the V gene TRBV6-4; the match to TRBD1 covers 8 bases. The J segment lost 0 bases and the V segment lost 3 bases, leaving 13 bases of the junction unmatched. The CDR3 has 19 residues. Germline V gives CDR1 MRHNA, CDR2 SNTAGT. The CDR3 region has the DNA TGTGCCAGCAGTGAGGGTAAGGACAGGGTAGACAATAGCAATCAGCCCCAGCATTTT. Translating it yields CASSEGKDRVDNSNQPQHF.

CDR3 protein: CSARKEAFPYNEQFF. CDR3 sequence (DNA): TGCAGTGCCCGCAAGGAAGCCTTCCCGTACAATGAGCAGTTCTTC. This chain connects TRBV20-1 to TRBJ2-1; D remains ambiguous. CDR3 size: 15 residues. Trimming took off 6 bases at V and 4 bases at J, with 19 bases between the two ends. CDR1 is DFQATT and CDR2 is SNEGSKA in the germline V gene (reference sequence).

The chain uses TRBV4-2 and TRBJ2-1, with TRBD2 matching over 10 bases. Germline CDR1 reads LGHNA; CDR2 reads YNFKEQ. Trimming at V came to 1 base and at J to 14 bases, leaving 20 bases not matched to a gene. The CDR3 totals 18 residues. The DNA for the CDR3 is TGTGCCAGCAGCCAAGTACAAACCGGGACTAGCGAAAACTCTGGGGAGTTCTTC. The encoded protein is CASSQVQTGTSENSGEFF.

This clonotype showed up just once. For the CDR3, the DNA is TGTGCCAGCCGAATTCCCCATGAAAAACTGTTTTTT. Its protein is CASRIPHEKLFF. The chain couples TRBV3-1 to TRBJ1-4; D not resolved. Trimming shortened V by 8 bases and J by 6 bases, and 10 bases separated the two germline ends. The CDR3 totals 12 residues. Germline CDR1 LGHDT, CDR2 YNNKEL (reference sequence). Supplemented by reference TRBV3-1 and TRBJ1-4, the full variable domain reads DTAVSQTPKYLVTQMGNDKSIKCEQNLGHDTMYWYKQDSKKFLKIMFSYNNKELIINETVPNRFSPKSPDKAHLNLHINSLELGDSAVYFCASRIPHEKLFFGSGTQLSVL.

This rearrangement joins TRBV7-8 to TRBJ1-1, with D hard to call. Germline V CDR1 and CDR2: SGHVS, FQNEAQ. The germline V and J ends were trimmed by 5 bases and 2 bases, with 9 bases remaining between them. The CDR3 length is 13 residues. CDR3 DNA: TGTGCCAGCAGCACTAGGGTCAACACTGAAGCTTTCTTT. Protein sequence: CASSTRVNTEAFF.

This clonotype was picked up a small number of times. The chain recombines TRBV3-1 with TRBJ1-4; D might be TRBD1 (5 bases). Germline V gene sequence: CDR1 LGHDT, CDR2 YNNKEL (reference sequence). With 1 base removed from V and 8 bases from J, the gap between germline ends came to 17 bases. CDR3 length: 16 amino acids. The CDR3: CASSQGGREASEKLFF. CDR3 nucleotide sequence: TGTGCCAGCAGCCAAGGGGGCAGGGAAGCAAGCGAAAAACTGTTTTTT.

The table lists this clonotype with a few counts. The chain employs TRBV28 and TRBJ2-6, with a possible D match to TRBD1 (7 bases). The CDR3 loop spans 15 amino acids. CDR1 and CDR2 (germline): MDHEN, SYDVKM. V was shortened by 8 bases and J by 2 bases, with 13 bases between the two germline ends. CDR3 DNA: TGTGCCAGCCATACAGGGGAGGCTGGGGCCAACGTCCTGACTTTC. Amino acids: CASHTGEAGANVLTF. Full variable domain (rest looked up from reference TRBV28 and TRBJ2-6): DVKVTQSSRYLVKRTGEKVFLECVQDMDHENMFWYRQDPGLGLRLIYFSYDVKMKEKGDIPEGYSVSREKKERFSLILESASTNQTSMYLCASHTGEAGANVLTFGAGSRLTVL.

The chain combines TRBV6-1 with TRBJ1-6; perhaps TRBD1 as D (5 bases). V was cut by 3 bases and J by 7 bases, with 10 bases left in between. The CDR3 has 14 amino acids. Germline V lookup: CDR1 MNHNS, CDR2 SASEGT. This chain's CDR3 is CASSEFDRNSPLHF. The CDR3 nucleotides read TGTGCCAGCAGTGAGTTTGACAGAAATTCACCCCTCCACTTT.